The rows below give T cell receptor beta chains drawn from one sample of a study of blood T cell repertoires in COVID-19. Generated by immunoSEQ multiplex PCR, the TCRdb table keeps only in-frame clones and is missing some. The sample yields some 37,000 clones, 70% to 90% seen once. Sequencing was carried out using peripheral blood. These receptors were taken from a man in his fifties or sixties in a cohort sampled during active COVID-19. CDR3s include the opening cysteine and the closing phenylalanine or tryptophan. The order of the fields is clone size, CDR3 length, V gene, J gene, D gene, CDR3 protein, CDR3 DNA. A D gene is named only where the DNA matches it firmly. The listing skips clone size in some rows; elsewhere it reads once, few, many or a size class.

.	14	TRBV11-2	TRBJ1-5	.	CASSLGWGDQPQHF	TGTGCCAGCAGCTTAGGTTGGGGGGATCAGCCCCAGCATTTT
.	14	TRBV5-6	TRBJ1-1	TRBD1	CASSLTGANTEAFF	TGTGCCAGCAGCCTGACAGGGGCAAACACTGAAGCTTTCTTT
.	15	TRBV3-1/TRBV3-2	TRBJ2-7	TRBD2	CASSPLSGGAYEQYF	TGTGCCAGCAGCCCTTTGAGCGGGGGCGCCTACGAGCAGTACTTC
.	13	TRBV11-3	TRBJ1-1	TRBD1	CASSYTSGGSAFF	TGTGCCAGCAGCTACACCTCAGGGGGTTCAGCTTTCTTT
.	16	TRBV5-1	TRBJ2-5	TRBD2	CASSWDLAGVGETQYF	TGCGCCAGCAGCTGGGATTTAGCGGGGGTAGGGGAGACCCAGTACTTC
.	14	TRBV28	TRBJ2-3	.	CASSLGSSTDTQYF	TGTGCCAGCAGTTTGGGTAGCAGCACAGATACGCAGTATTTT
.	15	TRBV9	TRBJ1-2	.	CASSPRLGGHYGYTF	TGTGCCAGCAGCCCCCGCCTGGGGGGGCACTATGGCTACACCTTC
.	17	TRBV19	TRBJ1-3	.	CASSIPTPSATGNTIYF	TGTGCCAGTAGTATACCCACACCAAGCGCGACTGGAAACACCATATATTTT
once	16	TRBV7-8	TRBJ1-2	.	CASSLEDNPPNYGYTF	TGTGCCAGCAGCTTAGAAGACAACCCCCCTAACTATGGCTACACCTTC
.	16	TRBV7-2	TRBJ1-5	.	CASSRVGGSGNQPQHF	TGTGCCAGCAGCCGGGTTGGGGGCTCGGGCAATCAGCCCCAGCATTTT
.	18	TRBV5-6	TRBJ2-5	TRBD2	CASTQVGLAGGAQETQYF	TGTGCCAGCACCCAGGTGGGACTAGCGGGGGGCGCACAAGAGACCCAGTACTTC
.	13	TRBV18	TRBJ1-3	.	CASWPEAGNTIYF	TGTGCCAGCTGGCCGGAGGCTGGAAACACCATATATTTT
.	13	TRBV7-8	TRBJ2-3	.	CASSPPLVDTQYF	TGTGCCAGCAGCCCCCCACTGGTGGATACGCAGTATTTT
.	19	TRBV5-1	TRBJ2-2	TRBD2	CASSQDGLAGGPVTGELFF	TGCGCCAGCAGCCAAGACGGACTAGCGGGAGGGCCTGTCACCGGGGAGCTGTTTTTT
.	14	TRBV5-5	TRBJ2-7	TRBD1	CASSRGQGAEEQYF	TGTGCCAGCAGCCGAGGACAGGGGGCCGAAGAGCAGTACTTC
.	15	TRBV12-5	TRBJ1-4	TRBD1	CASGRGGQGREKLFF	TGTGCTAGTGGCCGGGGGGGACAGGGGCGTGAAAAACTGTTTTTT
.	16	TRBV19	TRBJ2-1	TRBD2	CASSIDSGGPYNEQFF	TGTGCCAGTAGTATTGATAGCGGGGGACCCTACAATGAGCAGTTCTTC
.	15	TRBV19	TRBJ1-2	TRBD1	CASSFGQGADYGYTF	TGTGCCAGTAGTTTCGGACAGGGGGCAGACTATGGCTACACCTTC
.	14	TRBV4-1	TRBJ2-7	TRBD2	CASRLSGGLYEQYF	TGCGCCAGCAGACTTAGCGGGGGCCTCTACGAGCAGTACTTC
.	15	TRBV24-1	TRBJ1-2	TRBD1	CATSERRGLNYGYTF	TGTGCCACCAGTGAACGAAGGGGGCTTAACTATGGCTACACCTTC
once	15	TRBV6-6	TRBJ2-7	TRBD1	CASSYEGALNYEQYF	TGTGCCAGCAGTTACGAGGGGGCGCTTAATTACGAGCAGTACTTC
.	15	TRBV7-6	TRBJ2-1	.	CASSPREFLYNEQFF	TGTGCCAGCAGCCCGAGAGAATTCCTCTACAATGAGCAGTTCTTC
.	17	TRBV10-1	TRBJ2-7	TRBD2	CASSTGTSSPLSYEQYF	TGCGCCAGCAGTACCGGGACTAGCAGCCCCCTAAGCTACGAGCAGTACTTC
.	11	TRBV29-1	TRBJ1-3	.	CSVLIGNTIYF	TGCAGCGTCCTTATTGGAAACACCATATATTTT
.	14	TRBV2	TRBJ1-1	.	CASRADTGSAEAFF	TGTGCCAGCAGAGCCGATACAGGGAGCGCTGAAGCTTTCTTT
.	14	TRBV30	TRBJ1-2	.	CAWTPRWINYGYTF	TGTGCCTGGACGCCGCGGTGGATTAACTATGGCTACACCTTC
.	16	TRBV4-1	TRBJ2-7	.	CASSRAAMGGRNEQYF	TGCGCCAGCAGCCGGGCCGCAATGGGGGGAAGGAACGAGCAGTACTTC
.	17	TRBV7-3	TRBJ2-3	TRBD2	CASSREEAGGPSDTQYF	TGTGCCAGCAGTCGAGAAGAAGCGGGGGGGCCTTCAGATACGCAGTATTTT
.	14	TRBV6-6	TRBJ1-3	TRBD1	CASRSGTGGNTIYF	TGTGCCAGCAGATCCGGGACAGGGGGAAACACCATATATTTT
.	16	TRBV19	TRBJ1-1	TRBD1	CASSFGQGRRATEAFF	TGTGCCAGTAGTTTCGGACAGGGCCGCAGGGCCACTGAAGCTTTCTTT
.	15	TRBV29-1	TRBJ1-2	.	CSVVPTHGAGAGYTF	TGCAGCGTTGTTCCAACCCACGGAGCGGGGGCCGGCTACACCTTC
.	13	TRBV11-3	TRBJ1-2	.	CASSFEGGYGYTF	TGTGCCAGCAGCTTTGAAGGGGGCTATGGCTACACCTTC
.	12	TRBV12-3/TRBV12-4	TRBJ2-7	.	CASSFQRGEQYF	TGTGCCAGCAGTTTCCAGCGAGGCGAGCAGTACTTC
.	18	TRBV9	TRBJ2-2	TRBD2	CASSVAPGGRFGTGELFF	TGTGCCAGCAGCGTAGCCCCGGGCGGGAGGTTTGGCACCGGGGAGCTGTTTTTT
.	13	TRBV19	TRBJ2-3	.	CASSQDSLDTQYF	TGTGCCAGTAGTCAGGACAGCCTCGATACGCAGTATTTT
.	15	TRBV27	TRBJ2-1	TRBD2	CASSGLAGGSNEQFF	TGTGCCAGCAGCGGACTAGCGGGAGGCTCCAATGAGCAGTTCTTC
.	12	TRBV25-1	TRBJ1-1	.	CASLTGNTEAFF	TGTGCCAGCCTCACAGGGAACACTGAAGCTTTCTTT
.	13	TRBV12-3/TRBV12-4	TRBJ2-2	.	CASGLLHTGELFF	TGTGCCAGCGGACTACTTCACACCGGGGAGCTGTTTTTT
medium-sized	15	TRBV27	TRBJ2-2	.	CASSLGPSVTGELFF	TGTGCCAGCAGTTTAGGCCCTAGCGTCACCGGGGAGCTGTTTTTT
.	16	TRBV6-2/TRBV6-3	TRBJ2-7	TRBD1	CASSYFGQGGYYEQYF	TGTGCCAGCAGTTACTTCGGACAGGGAGGATACTACGAGCAGTACTTC
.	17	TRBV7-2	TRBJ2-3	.	CASSPEEHRQRTDTQYF	TGTGCCAGCAGCCCTGAAGAGCACAGACAACGCACAGATACGCAGTATTTT
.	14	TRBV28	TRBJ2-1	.	CASSLLEAYNEQFF	TGTGCCAGCAGTCTACTAGAGGCCTACAATGAGCAGTTCTTC
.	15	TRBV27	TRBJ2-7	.	CASSLGAGEFYEQYF	TGTGCCAGCAGTTTAGGCGCAGGGGAATTTTACGAGCAGTACTTC
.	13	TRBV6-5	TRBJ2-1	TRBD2	CASSLGPTSDPFF	TGTGCCAGCAGTCTGGGGCCAACTAGCGATCCGTTCTTC
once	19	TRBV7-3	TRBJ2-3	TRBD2	CASSLNPGLAGGSTDTQYF	TGTGCCAGCAGCTTAAACCCGGGACTAGCGGGGGGATCGACAGATACGCAGTATTTT
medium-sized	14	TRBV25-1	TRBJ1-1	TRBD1	CASSTSTGGTEAFF	TGTGCCAGCAGTACATCGACAGGGGGCACTGAAGCTTTCTTT
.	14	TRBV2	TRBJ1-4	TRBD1	CASSGQATNEKLFF	TGTGCCAGCAGCGGACAGGCAACTAATGAAAAACTGTTTTTT
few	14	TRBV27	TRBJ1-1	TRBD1	CASSIQGAGTEAFF	TGTGCCAGCAGCATACAGGGGGCAGGTACTGAAGCTTTCTTT
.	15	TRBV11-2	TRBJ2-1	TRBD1	CASRNTGTGSDEQFF	TGTGCCAGCAGAAATACCGGGACAGGCAGCGATGAGCAGTTCTTC
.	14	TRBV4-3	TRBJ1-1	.	CASSQEIAGFEAFF	TGCGCCAGCAGCCAAGAAATCGCGGGATTTGAAGCTTTCTTT
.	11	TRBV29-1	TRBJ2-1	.	CSVSQGGNQFF	TGCAGCGTCTCCCAGGGGGGAAACCAGTTCTTC